This T cell receptor beta chain emerged from a study of CD8 T cells in ankylosing spondylitis. Study-level points and caveats: The clones that were linked to disease were reported to be significantly enriched in matched synovial fluid samples from ankylosing spondylitis patients. Some of these motif variants have turned up before, in reports on reactive arthritis synovial fluid and blood. In ankylosing spondylitis blood, a motif of 7 to 9 highly homologous TCR beta variants appeared characteristic.

Many counts were recorded for this clonotype. Its antigen is currently unknown. With 3 bases removed from V and 0 bases from J, the gap between germline ends came to 10 bases. CDR1 is SGHRS, CDR2 YFSETQ, per germline. CDR3 length equals 14 residues. Quantitative molecular-barcoded 5'-RACE generated the TCR beta libraries. Using its own MiXCR run on the 5' RACE reads, TCRdb lists one record per CDR3 protein. The sample lists fewer than 250,000 distinct CDR3 sequences, 8% to 11% occurring once. The sequencing input was blood, either unsorted or a sorted T cell fraction (not recorded which). The clonotype comes from a male donor with ankylosing spondylitis or in good health (not recorded which). The V call is TRBV5-1, the J call TRBJ2-7; possible D gene TRBD1, 6 bases. CDR3 coding DNA: TGCGCCAGCAGCTCGACAGGTGACTCCTACGAGCAGTACTTC. Translated, it gives CASSSTGDSYEQYF. Combining the CDR3 with reference TRBV5-1 and TRBJ2-7 gives the whole variable domain KAGVTQTPRYLIKTRGQQVTLSCSPISGHRSVSWYQQTPGQGLQFLFEYFSETQRNKGNFPGRFSGRQFSNSRSEMNVSTLELGDSALYLCASSSTGDSYEQYFGPGTRLTVT.